This is a list of T cell receptor beta chains from one sample in a study of graft-versus-host responses after intestinal transplantation. The data were produced by immunoSEQ multiplex PCR, yet TCRdb's version contains in-frame clones alone and is incomplete. This sample has 13,000 to 15,000 clones; 70% occur once, and the top ten carry roughly a quarter. The input for sequencing was ileum tissue, taken just over 700 days after intestinal transplantation. The receptors were sampled from a human patient who received an intestinal transplant, so some T cells may come from the graft donor. CDR3s include the opening cysteine and the closing phenylalanine or tryptophan. The order of the fields is V gene, clone size, D gene, J gene, CDR3 protein, CDR3 DNA. The D gene is left open where the match is weak. Expanded clones are given a class, and other clones once, few, many or no size at all.

>TRBV7-9|-|-|TRBJ1-2
CASSLATGRLYGYTF
TGTGCCAGCAGCCTAGCGACTGGTAGGCTCTATGGCTACACCTTC
>TRBV11-2|-|-|TRBJ2-7
CASSLNRDLVYEQYF
TGTGCCAGCAGCCTAAACCGGGACTTGGTCTACGAGCAGTACTTC
>TRBV7-2|once|-|TRBJ1-4
CASSPRWGPPVEKLFF
TGTGCCAGCAGCCCACGGTGGGGGCCCCCGGTCGAAAAACTGTTTTTT
>TRBV11-2|-|-|TRBJ2-3
CASSTGSFPSTDTQYF
TGTGCCAGCAGCACCGGGTCGTTTCCTAGCACAGATACGCAGTATTTT
>TRBV5-4|-|TRBD1|TRBJ2-5
CASSLAGTGKETQYF
TGTGCCAGCAGCTTGGCCGGGACAGGGAAAGAGACCCAGTACTTC
>TRBV4-1|few|-|TRBJ2-3
CASSQHRDTQYF
TGCGCCAGCAGCCAACACAGAGATACGCAGTATTTT
>TRBV11-2|-|-|TRBJ2-1
CASSLDWGRASGLDEQFF
TGTGCCAGCAGCTTAGATTGGGGGAGAGCGTCGGGTTTGGATGAGCAGTTCTTC
>TRBV7-6|-|-|TRBJ1-5
CASSPIGDQPQHF
TGTGCCAGCAGCCCCATTGGGGATCAGCCCCAGCATTTT
>TRBV10-2|few|TRBD1|TRBJ1-6
CASSGWDRENSPLHF
TGCGCCAGCAGCGGATGGGACAGGGAGAATTCACCCCTCCACTTT
>TRBV6-5|-|TRBD1|TRBJ1-6
CASSYQDRGSPLHF
TGTGCCAGCAGTTACCAGGACAGGGGCTCACCCCTCCACTTT
>TRBV12-1|-|-|TRBJ2-5
CASSAKLPGLADTQETQYF
TGTGCCAGCAGCGCTAAACTACCGGGACTAGCAGACACCCAAGAGACCCAGTACTTC
>TRBV6-6|-|TRBD2|TRBJ2-7
CASSPRGAYEQYF
TGTGCCAGCAGTCCCCGGGGGGCCTACGAGCAGTACTTC
>TRBV7-2|-|-|TRBJ2-2
CASSHMPQYTGELFF
TGTGCCAGCAGCCACATGCCCCAGTACACCGGGGAGCTGTTTTTT
>TRBV7-9|-|TRBD1|TRBJ1-2
CASSAGTGDLRGYTF
TGTGCCAGCAGCGCTGGGACAGGGGATCTTCGTGGCTACACCTTC
>TRBV7-5|-|-|TRBJ2-7
CARSPTFFSYEQYF
TGTGCCAGAAGCCCAACCTTCTTCTCCTACGAGCAGTACTTC
>TRBV19|-|-|TRBJ2-7
CASSIRAGGTYEQYF
TGTGCCAGTAGTATTCGGGCAGGGGGGACCTACGAGCAGTACTTC
>TRBV7-2|-|TRBD1|TRBJ2-1
CASSPRQGAFEPNGGEQFF
TGTGCCAGCAGCCCCAGACAGGGGGCTTTTGAGCCTAACGGAGGTGAGCAGTTCTTC
>TRBV9|few|-|TRBJ2-3
CASSVGATDTQYF
TGTGCCAGCAGCGTAGGAGCCACAGATACGCAGTATTTT
>TRBV14|-|-|TRBJ2-2
CASSQGLGRSPGELFF
TGTGCCAGCAGCCAAGGTCTGGGGAGGTCGCCCGGGGAGCTGTTTTTT
>TRBV11-2|-|TRBD2|TRBJ2-5
CASSFAASGGLETQYF
TGTGCCAGCAGCTTCGCGGCTAGCGGGGGGTTGGAGACCCAGTACTTC
>TRBV29-1|-|-|TRBJ2-7
CTVFGEGTPHEQYF
TGCACCGTTTTCGGAGAAGGGACACCGCACGAGCAGTACTTC
>TRBV5-1|-|TRBD1|TRBJ2-7
CASSPGTGSLYLYEQYF
TGCGCCAGCAGCCCCGGGACAGGGAGCTTGTACCTGTACGAGCAGTACTTC
>TRBV7-2|-|-|TRBJ1-2
CASSLDGGTNYGYTF
TGTGCCAGCAGCTTAGACGGGGGGACTAACTATGGCTACACCTTC
>TRBV5-6|-|-|TRBJ1-2
CASSIRNYGYTF
TGTGCCAGCAGCATCCGAAACTATGGCTACACCTTC
>TRBV7-8|-|-|TRBJ2-5
CASSLAGSWEQYF
TGTGCCAGCAGCTTAGCGGGGTCCTGGGAGCAGTACTTC